This is a list of T cell receptor beta chains from one sample in a study of response to subunit inactivated influenza vaccine. In TCRdb, the RT-PCR reads were re-called with MiXCR into one record per CDR3 protein. The table has around 750,000 distinct CDR3 sequences, 21% seen once. Material: PBMCs from blood, obtained roughly 5 days after vaccination. The receptors shown here come from a man aged 50 to 60 who received an inactivated influenza vaccine. Each CDR3 is given with its conserved first and last residue. The D gene is left open where the match is weak. Only some rows state a clone size, as once, few, many or a class for expanded clones.

d_gene: NA; j_gene: TRBJ1-1; v_gene: TRBV6-2/TRBV6-3; abundance: few; CDR3aa: CASGNDRMNTEAFF; CDR3nt: TGTGCCAGCGGAAACGACAGAATGAACACTGAAGCTTTCTTT
d_gene: NA; j_gene: TRBJ2-3; v_gene: TRBV18; abundance: NA; CDR3aa: CASSPSSLRGDTQYF; CDR3nt: TGTGCCAGCTCCCCCTCCAGTCTGCGGGGTGATACGCAGTATTTT
d_gene: TRBD2; j_gene: TRBJ2-3; v_gene: TRBV11-2; abundance: NA; CDR3aa: CASSLVGTSGGWLFSTDTQYF; CDR3nt: TGTGCCAGCAGCTTAGTCGGGACTAGCGGGGGGTGGTTGTTTAGCACAGATACGCAGTATTTT
d_gene: NA; j_gene: TRBJ1-1; v_gene: TRBV4-3; abundance: NA; CDR3aa: CASSQDYRVGGEAFF; CDR3nt: TGCGCCAGCAGCCAAGATTACAGGGTTGGGGGTGAAGCTTTCTTT
d_gene: NA; j_gene: TRBJ2-5; v_gene: TRBV4-1; abundance: NA; CDR3aa: CASSQAGTQYF; CDR3nt: TGCGCCAGCAGCCAAGCTGGGACCCAGTACTTC
d_gene: NA; j_gene: TRBJ2-7; v_gene: TRBV7-9; abundance: few; CDR3aa: CASSLTWGTSSYEQYF; CDR3nt: TGTGCCAGCAGCTTAACGTGGGGGACGAGCTCCTACGAGCAGTACTTC
d_gene: NA; j_gene: TRBJ2-3; v_gene: TRBV5-1; abundance: few; CDR3aa: CASSLEGPRISDTQYF; CDR3nt: TGCGCCAGCAGCTTGGAGGGGCCGAGAATCTCAGATACGCAGTATTTT
d_gene: NA; j_gene: TRBJ2-7; v_gene: TRBV10-3; abundance: NA; CDR3aa: CAISDLLTSGAFEQYF; CDR3nt: TGTGCCATCAGTGACCTGCTGACCTCAGGGGCCTTCGAGCAGTACTTC
d_gene: NA; j_gene: TRBJ2-7; v_gene: TRBV4-1; abundance: many; CDR3aa: CASSSFIPGDGEQYF; CDR3nt: TGCGCCAGCAGCTCTTTTATTCCAGGGGATGGCGAGCAGTACTTC
d_gene: NA; j_gene: TRBJ2-5; v_gene: TRBV9; abundance: NA; CDR3aa: CASSVPGEETQYF; CDR3nt: TGTGCCAGCAGCGTCCCAGGGGAAGAGACCCAGTACTTC
d_gene: TRBD1; j_gene: TRBJ2-7; v_gene: TRBV2; abundance: NA; CDR3aa: CASSEDRGPGVEQYF; CDR3nt: TGTGCCAGCAGCGAAGACAGGGGCCCCGGGGTAGAGCAGTACTTC
d_gene: NA; j_gene: TRBJ1-1; v_gene: TRBV5-1; abundance: few; CDR3aa: CASSLAPGIGTEAFF; CDR3nt: TGCGCCAGCAGCTTGGCCCCAGGGATAGGCACTGAAGCTTTCTTT
d_gene: NA; j_gene: TRBJ2-3; v_gene: TRBV4-3; abundance: NA; CDR3aa: CASSQDLELGRADTQYF; CDR3nt: TGCGCCAGCAGCCAAGATTTAGAGTTAGGCCGGGCAGATACGCAGTATTTT
d_gene: NA; j_gene: TRBJ2-3; v_gene: TRBV15; abundance: NA; CDR3aa: CATSPEWGSSDTQYF; CDR3nt: TGTGCCACCAGCCCCGAGTGGGGGTCGTCAGATACGCAGTATTTT
d_gene: TRBD2; j_gene: TRBJ2-1; v_gene: TRBV24-1; abundance: NA; CDR3aa: CATSPQGGGPNEQFF; CDR3nt: TGTGCCACCAGCCCCCAGGGCGGGGGGCCCAATGAGCAGTTCTTC
d_gene: NA; j_gene: TRBJ2-7; v_gene: TRBV5-1; abundance: NA; CDR3aa: CASSLSGTYYEQYF; CDR3nt: TGCGCCAGCAGCTTGAGTGGCACATACTACGAGCAGTACTTC
d_gene: NA; j_gene: TRBJ2-7; v_gene: TRBV9; abundance: NA; CDR3aa: CASSARTIGLGEQYF; CDR3nt: TGTGCCAGCAGCGCACGGACAATCGGGCTCGGCGAGCAGTACTTC
d_gene: TRBD1; j_gene: TRBJ1-3; v_gene: TRBV10-3; abundance: NA; CDR3aa: CAIGTEGNTIYF; CDR3nt: TGTGCCATCGGGACAGAAGGAAACACCATATATTTT
d_gene: NA; j_gene: TRBJ2-7; v_gene: TRBV11-2; abundance: NA; CDR3aa: CASSLTPGNEQYF; CDR3nt: TGTGCCAGCAGCTTAACCCCCGGTAACGAGCAGTACTTC
d_gene: NA; j_gene: TRBJ2-7; v_gene: TRBV6-2/TRBV6-3; abundance: once; CDR3aa: CASSYRTGTPYEQYF; CDR3nt: TGTGCCAGCAGTTACCGGACCGGGACACCCTACGAGCAGTACTTC
d_gene: NA; j_gene: TRBJ2-1; v_gene: TRBV9; abundance: NA; CDR3aa: CASSVALGAYNEQFF; CDR3nt: TGTGCCAGCAGCGTAGCTCTAGGAGCTTACAATGAGCAGTTCTTC
d_gene: TRBD1; j_gene: TRBJ2-1; v_gene: TRBV7-3; abundance: NA; CDR3aa: CASSSSPGTVSYNEQFF; CDR3nt: TGTGCCAGCAGCTCAAGTCCCGGGACAGTATCCTACAATGAGCAGTTCTTC